This T cell receptor (beta chain) was identified in a study of breast tumors, draining lymph nodes, adjacent tissues. Breast cancer patients provided tissue from their axillary draining lymph nodes. About this clonotype: What it recognizes is unknown. This sequence may be a read error, since a much larger clone differs from it by one base.

TCRdb processed the multiplex PCR reads anew with MiXCR; each CDR3 protein has one entry. The data contain approximately 130,000 distinct CDR3 sequences, approximately 22% of them seen just once; the ten biggest clones take up roughly 2.4%. Findings and caveats of the study: Tumor repertoires ranked between lymph nodes and nontumor tissue in diversity, with V and J gene preferences. That most tumor T cells come from lymph nodes remained unproven. Tumor and nontumor repertoires were significantly more similar in luminal-like than in basal-like breast cancer.

The length of the CDR3 is 12 residues. This receptor was taken from a female donor with breast cancer. Some clones in this sample may be carry-over from other donors' samples. Sequencing input: axillary lymph node tissue. The chain has TRBV12-3 or TRBV12-4 and TRBJ1-2, with D hard to call. Here the CDR3 DNA reads TGTGCCAGCAGTTTAGAAGGGATTGGCCACACCTTC. It codes for CASSLEGIGHTF.